The 8 T cell receptor beta chains below all came from one sample that was sequenced in a study of human T cells and chemical hapten exposure. Time point indicated: pre-sensitization, week 0. Regarding treatment: therapeutic diphenylcyclopropenone sensitization with weekly scalp DPC. TCRdb reanalysed the RACE reads using MiXCR and keeps one entry per CDR3 protein. The sample carries about 300,000 distinct CDR3 sequences, about 5.4% recorded once. The sample here was whole blood, taken in connection with sensitization to the hapten diphenylcyclopropenone (DPC). Every receptor here comes from a woman younger than 35 with alopecia areata. Some clones in this sample may be carry-over from other donors' samples.

The chain uses TRBV12-3 or TRBV12-4 and TRBJ1-2; 8 positions agree with TRBD1. V was clipped by 1 base and J by 6 bases; unmatched bases: 4. The CDR3 runs 14 residues. The DNA for the CDR3 is TGTGCCAGCAGTTTAGTCAGGGGGCACGATGGCTACACCTTC. Its translation: CASSLVRGHDGYTF.

This clonotype has just a few counts. The rearrangement uses TRBV5-6 and TRBJ2-2; D perhaps matches TRBD2 (6 bases). Germline V gene lookup returns CDR1 SGHDT and CDR2 YYEEEE. V was shortened by 3 bases and J by 3 bases, with 15 bases between the two germline ends. CDR3 length: 16 residues. CDR3 nucleotides: TGTGCCAGCAGCTCGGGACTCAGGGCCTACACCGGGGAGCTGTTTTTT. Translated: CASSSGLRAYTGELFF.

This clonotype has just a few counts. The chain combines TRBV7-2 with TRBJ2-3; 8 nucleotides agree with TRBD2. CDR1 SGHTA and CDR2 FQGNSA come from the germline V gene. The CDR3 extends over 18 amino acids. V trimming: 0 bases; J trimming: 6 bases; junction bases outside the gene matches: 14. DNA for the CDR3: TGTGCCAGCAGCTTAGCCCAGACTAGCGCATGGGCGAGGGATACGCAGTATTTT. This gives the protein CASSLAQTSAWARDTQYF.

At least ten counts were recorded for this clonotype. The chain couples TRBV9 to TRBJ2-3; a possible D gene is TRBD1 (5 bases). Between the trimmed V and J ends, which lost 4 bases and 5 bases, there was a span of 14 bases. The CDR3 loop spans 14 amino acids. Germline lookup yields CDR1 SGDLS and CDR2 YYNGEE. The CDR3 region has the DNA TGTGCCAGCAGCCCCCGACAGTTTGTAGATACGCAGTATTTT. Protein: CASSPRQFVDTQYF.

The chain links TRBV20-1 to TRBJ1-2; possibly TRBD1 for D (5 bases). Per germline, CDR1 DFQATT and CDR2 SNEGSKA (reference sequence). V lost 5 bases and J lost 6, with 13 bases in between. The CDR3 has 12 amino acids. CDR3 residues: CSARQGGDGYTF. CDR3 nucleotides: TGCAGTGCTCGGCAGGGTGGTGATGGCTACACCTTC.

This clonotype was detected only a few times. The chain couples TRBV6-1 to TRBJ2-3; 10 bases agree with TRBD2. There are 16 residues in the CDR3. V was clipped by 4 bases and J by 0 bases; unmatched bases: 4. Germline assignment: CDR1 MNHNS and CDR2 SASEGT. CDR3 in amino acids: CASSGGLALSTDTQYF. DNA for the CDR3: TGTGCCAGCAGTGGGGGACTAGCGTTAAGCACAGATACGCAGTATTTT.

The J gene is TRBJ2-5, the V gene TRBV11-2; D tentatively reads TRBD1 or TRBD2 (5 bases each). With 4 bases removed from V and 10 bases from J, the gap between germline ends came to 19 bases. The CDR3 runs 14 residues. The germline CDR1 and CDR2 sequences are SGHAT and FQNNGV. DNA of the CDR3: TGTGCCAGCAGCTCGGGGCCCCATAATGGGGTCCAGTACTTC. It is translated as CASSSGPHNGVQYF.

This clonotype was detected many times. The V call is TRBV20-1, the J call TRBJ2-2; TRBD1 aligns across 10 bases. Germline CDR1 reads DFQATT; CDR2 reads SNEGSKA (reference sequence). This CDR3 spans 14 amino acids. Trimming took 4 bases from V and 3 from J; bases not matched to a gene: 2. This chain's CDR3 is CSAKGTGDTGELFF. CDR3 nucleotides: TGCAGTGCTAAAGGGACAGGGGACACCGGGGAGCTGTTTTTT.